The clone carrying this TCR beta chain was counted only a few times. Its antigen is not identified. 5'RACE primed at constant segments yielded TCR alpha and TCR beta cDNA libraries bearing sample barcodes and UMIs. TCRdb re-analysed the 5' RACE reads in MiXCR, keeping a single row per CDR3 protein. The sample contains around 150,000 distinct CDR3 sequences, 11% of which appear only once. The CDR3 loop spans 14 amino acids. The germline V gene has CDR1 MNHEY and CDR2 SMNVEV (reference sequence). Between the trimmed V and J ends, which lost 4 bases and 0 bases, there was a span of 10 bases. The sample belongs to a study of T-cell memory formation after mild COVID-19. Study-wide context: TCR clusters were mostly donor specific.

Study results and caveats: Memory sampled before infection contained some responding clones, suggesting cross-reactive memory joined.

The receptor was derived from a man younger than 35 who had mild COVID-19 (a few samples of this study predate the infection). Cell type and time point are not known. This chain joins TRBV27 and TRBJ2-7; D possibly corresponds to TRBD2 (5 bases). Sequencing input: PBMCs or a T cell subset sorted from them (not recorded which). This CDR3 is CASSYRGSSYEQYF. The DNA of the CDR3 is TGTGCCAGCAGTTATCGAGGGAGCTCCTACGAGCAGTACTTC.